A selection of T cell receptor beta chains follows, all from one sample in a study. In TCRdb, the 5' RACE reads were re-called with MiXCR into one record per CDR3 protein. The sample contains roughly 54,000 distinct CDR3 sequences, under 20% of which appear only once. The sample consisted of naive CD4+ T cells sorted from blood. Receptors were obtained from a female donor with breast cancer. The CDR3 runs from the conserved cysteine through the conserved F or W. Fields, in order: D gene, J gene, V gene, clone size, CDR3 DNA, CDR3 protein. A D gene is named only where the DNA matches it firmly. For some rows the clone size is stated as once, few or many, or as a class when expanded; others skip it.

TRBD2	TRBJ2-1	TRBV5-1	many	TGCGCCAGCAGCTTGTTGGCTAGCGGTGACAATGAGCAGTTCTTC	CASSLLASGDNEQFF
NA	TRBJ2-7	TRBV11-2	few	TGTGCCAGCAGCTTAGCGGGGAGGAGCTCCTACGAGCAGTACTTC	CASSLAGRSSYEQYF
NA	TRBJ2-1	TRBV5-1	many	TGCGCCAGCAGCTTGGCCCTGCCCTACAATGAGCAGTTCTTC	CASSLALPYNEQFF
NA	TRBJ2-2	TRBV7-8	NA	TGTGCCAGCAGCCGCTCCCCCAGCTACACCGGGGAGCTGTTTTTT	CASSRSPSYTGELFF
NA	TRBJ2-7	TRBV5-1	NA	TGCGCCAGCAGCTTGGACGCATTATTGGGGGACGAGCAGTACTTC	CASSLDALLGDEQYF
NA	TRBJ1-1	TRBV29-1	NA	TGCAGCTCAGGCTCGGGGAGGACTGAAGCTTTCTTT	CSSGSGRTEAFF
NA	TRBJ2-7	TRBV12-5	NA	TGTGCTAGTGGTTTGGTACCACGAACGCCGTACGAGCAGTACTTC	CASGLVPRTPYEQYF
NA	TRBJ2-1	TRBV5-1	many	TGCGCCAGCAGCTTGAGTTTACAGTCCTACAATGAGCAGTTCTTC	CASSLSLQSYNEQFF
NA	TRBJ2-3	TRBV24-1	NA	TGTGCCACCAGTGTCACGGGAGCTGATGCAGATACGCAGTATTTT	CATSVTGADADTQYF
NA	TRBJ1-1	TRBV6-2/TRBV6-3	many	TGTGCCAGCAGGGGAAACAGTGAAGCTTTCTTT	CASRGNSEAFF
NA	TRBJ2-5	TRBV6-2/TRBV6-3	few	TGTGCCAGCAGTACCAGTCCACAAGAGACCCAGTACTTC	CASSTSPQETQYF
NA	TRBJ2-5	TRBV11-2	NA	TGTGCCAGCAGCTTCTCAGACGTCGGAGAGACCCAGTACTTC	CASSFSDVGETQYF
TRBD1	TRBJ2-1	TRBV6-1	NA	TGTGCCACCAAGAGGCGAGGGGGCTTAAACAATGAGCAGTTCTTC	CATKRRGGLNNEQFF
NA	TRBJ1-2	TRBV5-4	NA	TGTGCCAGCAGCTTAACACAGGGTGACTATGGCTACACCTTC	CASSLTQGDYGYTF
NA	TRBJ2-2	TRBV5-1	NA	TGCGCCAGCAGCTTCCTAGGACAGTTGAACACCGGGGAGCTGTTTTTT	CASSFLGQLNTGELFF
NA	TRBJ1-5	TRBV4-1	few	TGCGCCAGCAGCCAAGGAGGCAGCCAGTATAGCAATCAGCCCCAGCATTTT	CASSQGGSQYSNQPQHF
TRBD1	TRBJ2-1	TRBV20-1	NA	TGCAGTGCCCTTCCACGGGACAGGTCGGGGAACAATGAGCAGTTCTTC	CSALPRDRSGNNEQFF
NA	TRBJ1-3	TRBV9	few	TGTGCCAGCAGCGTAGGGGGAGGCCCCGAAGGGGACACCATATATTTT	CASSVGGGPEGDTIYF
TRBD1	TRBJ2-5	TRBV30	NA	TGTGCCTGGACCGCTGCAGGGACAGGGGCCAAAAAGACCCAGTACTTC	CAWTAAGTGAKKTQYF
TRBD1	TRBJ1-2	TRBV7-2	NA	TGTGCCAGCAGCTACGACAGGGGCGGGTATGGCTACACCTTC	CASSYDRGGYGYTF
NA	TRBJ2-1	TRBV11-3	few	TGTGCCAGCAGCTTAGTATCATTTGAGGGGATGGAGCAGTTCTTC	CASSLVSFEGMEQFF
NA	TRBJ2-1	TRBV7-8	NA	TGTGCCAGCAGCCCACGGAGAGGGTTCAATGAGCAGTTCTTC	CASSPRRGFNEQFF
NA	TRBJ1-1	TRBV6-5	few	TGTGCCAGCAGTAGACGAGGGGGGCGCTTGGGAAGCACTGAAGCTTTCTTT	CASSRRGGRLGSTEAFF
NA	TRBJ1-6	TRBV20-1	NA	TGCAGTGCTAGAGAGGCTAATTCACCCCTCCACTTT	CSAREANSPLHF
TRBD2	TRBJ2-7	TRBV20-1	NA	TGCAGTGCCCGTACTAGCGGGGAGCAGTACTTC	CSARTSGEQYF
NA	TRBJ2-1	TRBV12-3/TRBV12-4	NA	TGTGCCAGCAGTTTAGATGGCCTAAACAATGAGCAGTTCTTC	CASSLDGLNNEQFF
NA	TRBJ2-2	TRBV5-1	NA	TGCGCCAGCAGCCCGGACGGGACCAGGAGAGCCGGGGAGCTGTTTTTT	CASSPDGTRRAGELFF
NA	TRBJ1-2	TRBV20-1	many	TGCAGTGCTAGAGACGATAGGGTTATCTATGGCTACACCTTC	CSARDDRVIYGYTF
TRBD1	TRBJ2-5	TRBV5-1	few	TGCGCCAGCAGCTCCCGAGACAGGGGCCAAGAGACCCAGTACTTC	CASSSRDRGQETQYF
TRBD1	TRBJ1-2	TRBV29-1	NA	TGCAGCGCACAAACGACAGGGGCGAGTGGCTACACCTTC	CSAQTTGASGYTF
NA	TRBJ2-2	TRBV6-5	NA	TGTGCCAGCAGTTACTCCCCGGGTACGAACACCGGGGAGCTGTTTTTT	CASSYSPGTNTGELFF
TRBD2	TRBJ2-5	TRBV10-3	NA	TGTGCCATCAGGCAGGGACTAGCGATAGAGACCCAGTACTTC	CAIRQGLAIETQYF
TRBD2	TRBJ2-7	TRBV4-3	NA	TGCGCCAGCAGCCAAGATCTGCTAGCGGGTTACGAGCAGTACTTC	CASSQDLLAGYEQYF
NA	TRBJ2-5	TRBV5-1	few	TGCGCCAGCAGCTTCGGGGGCCTGGGAGAGACCCAGTACTTC	CASSFGGLGETQYF
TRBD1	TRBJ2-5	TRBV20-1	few	TGCAGTGCTCCCCGTATGGACAGGAGGAAGGAGACCCAGTACTTC	CSAPRMDRRKETQYF
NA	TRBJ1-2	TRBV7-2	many	TGTGCCAGCAGCTTAGGAGGACAGAACTATGGCTACACCTTC	CASSLGGQNYGYTF
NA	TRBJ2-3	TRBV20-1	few	TGCAGTGCTAATAGGGACCTCAACCCGGGGACAGATACGCAGTATTTT	CSANRDLNPGTDTQYF
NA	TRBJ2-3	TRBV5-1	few	TGCGCCAGCAGCTTCGCCAGCACAGATACGCAGTATTTT	CASSFASTDTQYF
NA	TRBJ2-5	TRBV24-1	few	TGTGCCACCGGGGCAGGTGGAGAGACCCAGTACTTC	CATGAGGETQYF
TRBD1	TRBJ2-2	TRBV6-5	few	TGTGCCAGCAGTTACGCAGGACAGGCCGGGGAGCTGTTTTTT	CASSYAGQAGELFF
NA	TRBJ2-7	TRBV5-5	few	TGTGCCAGCAGCTCCCAGGGGAGCGAGCAGTACTTC	CASSSQGSEQYF
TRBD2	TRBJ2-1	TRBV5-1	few	TGCGCCAGCGGTCCGACTAGCGGGAGCCGTGAGCAGTTCTTC	CASGPTSGSREQFF
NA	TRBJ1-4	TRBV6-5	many	TGTGCCAGCAGTTACGTGCAGGGTGAAAAACTGTTTTTT	CASSYVQGEKLFF
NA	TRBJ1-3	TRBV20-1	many	TGCAGTGCCGCGCGTGGTTGGGGGCAGGGAAGTTCGGGAAACACCATATATTTT	CSAARGWGQGSSGNTIYF
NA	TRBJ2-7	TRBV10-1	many	TGCGCCAGCAGTGCTGGGACCGACTCCTACGAGCAGTACTTC	CASSAGTDSYEQYF
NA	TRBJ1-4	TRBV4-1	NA	TGCGCCAGCAGCCAGGGGGCAGAGGGCGAAAAACTGTTTTTT	CASSQGAEGEKLFF
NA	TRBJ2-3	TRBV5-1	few	TGCGCCAGCAGAGAAGTCAGGGGTACTAGCACAGATACGCAGTATTTT	CASREVRGTSTDTQYF
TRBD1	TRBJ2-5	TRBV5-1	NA	TGCGCCAGCAGCAAGGGACAGGGAGGGGAGACCCAGTACTTC	CASSKGQGGETQYF
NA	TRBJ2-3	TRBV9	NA	TGTGCCAGCAGCGTAGGTCGGCCAGATACGCAGTATTTT	CASSVGRPDTQYF
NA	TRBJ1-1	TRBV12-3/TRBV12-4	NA	TGTGCCAGCAGTTTGGTCTCGAACACTGAAGCTTTCTTT	CASSLVSNTEAFF
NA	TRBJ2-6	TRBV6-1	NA	TGTGCCAGCAGGCCGGAGTCCGTGGGATCTGGGGCCAACGTCCTGACTTTC	CASRPESVGSGANVLTF
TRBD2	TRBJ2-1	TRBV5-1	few	TGCGCCAGCTCCGGACTAGCGGGAGCTATTAATGAGCAGTTCTTC	CASSGLAGAINEQFF
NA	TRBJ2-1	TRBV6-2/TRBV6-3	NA	TGTGCCAGCAGGCCCGGGGGCCCTCCCTACAATGAGCAGTTCTTC	CASRPGGPPYNEQFF
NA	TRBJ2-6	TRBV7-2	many	TGTGCCAGCAGTCCCCAGGGGGGGGCCAACGTCCTGACTTTC	CASSPQGGANVLTF
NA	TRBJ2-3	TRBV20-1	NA	TGCAGTGCTAGGATACGAGGAGGTACAGATACGCAGTATTTT	CSARIRGGTDTQYF
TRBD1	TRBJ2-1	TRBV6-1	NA	TGCGCCAGCAGCGCCTCAGGGGGCTCCTACAATGAGCAGTTCTTC	CASSASGGSYNEQFF
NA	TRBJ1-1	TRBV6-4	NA	TGTGCCAGCAGTGACTCGGGGGGGATAAACACTGAAGCTTTCTTT	CASSDSGGINTEAFF
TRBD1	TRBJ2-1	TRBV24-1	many	TGTGCCACCAGTGCAACAGGGGGTTACAATGAGCAGTTCTTC	CATSATGGYNEQFF
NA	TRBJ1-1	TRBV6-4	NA	TGTGCCAGCCCCAGGGGCCCTACGACTGAAGCTTTCTTT	CASPRGPTTEAFF
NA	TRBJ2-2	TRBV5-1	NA	TGCGCCAGCAGCACGACGGGCCGGACCAACACCGGGGAGCTGTTTTTT	CASSTTGRTNTGELFF